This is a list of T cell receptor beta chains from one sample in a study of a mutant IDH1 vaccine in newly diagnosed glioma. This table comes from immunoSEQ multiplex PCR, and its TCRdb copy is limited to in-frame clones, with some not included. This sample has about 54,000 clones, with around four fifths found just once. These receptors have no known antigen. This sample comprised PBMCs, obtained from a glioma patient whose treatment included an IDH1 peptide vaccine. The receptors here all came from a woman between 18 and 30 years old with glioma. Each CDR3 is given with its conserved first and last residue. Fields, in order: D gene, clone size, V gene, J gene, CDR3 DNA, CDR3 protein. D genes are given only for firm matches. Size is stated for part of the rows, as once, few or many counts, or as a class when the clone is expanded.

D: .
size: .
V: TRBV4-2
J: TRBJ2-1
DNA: TGTGCCAGCAGCCTCCCCGGGGGAACTGAGCAGTTCTTC
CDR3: CASSLPGGTEQFF

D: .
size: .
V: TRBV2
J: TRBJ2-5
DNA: TGTGCCAGCAGTGAGCTGCAGGGACCCCAAGAGACCCAGTACTTC
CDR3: CASSELQGPQETQYF

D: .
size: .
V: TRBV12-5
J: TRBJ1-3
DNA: TGTGCTAGTGGTCCCTTGACAGGCCGGGGGTCTGGAAACACCATATATTTT
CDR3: CASGPLTGRGSGNTIYF

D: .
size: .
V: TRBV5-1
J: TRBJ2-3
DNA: TGCGCCAGCAGCAAGTCGTCCTCTCCAGGGAGTACGCAGTATTTT
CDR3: CASSKSSSPGSTQYF

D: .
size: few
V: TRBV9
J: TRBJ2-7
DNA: TGTGCCAGCAGCGTAGATCCAGAGGGGGGCGCCATCTACGAGCAGTACTTC
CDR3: CASSVDPEGGAIYEQYF

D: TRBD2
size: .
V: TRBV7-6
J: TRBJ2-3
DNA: TGTGCCAGCAGCATGGGACTAGCGGGGGGCACCACAGATACGCAGTATTTT
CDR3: CASSMGLAGGTTDTQYF

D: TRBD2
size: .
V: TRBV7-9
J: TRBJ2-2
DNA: TGTGCCAGCAACCCCCCCGGGGCGGGGGGAACCGGGGAGCTGTTTTTT
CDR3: CASNPPGAGGTGELFF

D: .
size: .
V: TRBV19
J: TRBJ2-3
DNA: TGTGCCAGTAGGGGGGCAGTTACAGATACGCAGTATTTT
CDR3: CASRGAVTDTQYF

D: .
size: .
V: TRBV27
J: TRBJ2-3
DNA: TGTGCCAGCAGTTACTATCGAGTGCTAGCTGGCACAGATACGCAGTATTTT
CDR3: CASSYYRVLAGTDTQYF

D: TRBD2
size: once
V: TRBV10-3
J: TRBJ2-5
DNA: TGTGCCATCGGGACTAGCGGGGCCCAAGAGACCCAGTACTTC
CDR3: CAIGTSGAQETQYF

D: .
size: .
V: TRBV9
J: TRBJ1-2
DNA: TGTGCCAGCAGGGCCCCCCGGGGCTATGGCTACACCTTC
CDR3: CASRAPRGYGYTF

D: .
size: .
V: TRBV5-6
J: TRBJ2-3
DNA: TGTGCCAGCAGCTTGTGGGGCGGGGGCACAGATACGCAGTATTTT
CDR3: CASSLWGGGTDTQYF

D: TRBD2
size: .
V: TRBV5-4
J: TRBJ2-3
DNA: TGTGCCACCTCCTTGGCAGCGGGAGGTTTTTCCACAGATACGCAGTATTTT
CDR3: CATSLAAGGFSTDTQYF

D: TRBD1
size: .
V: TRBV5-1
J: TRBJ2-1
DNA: TGCGCCAGCAGCTTGGGGGTGGGGACAGGGGAGATTTCGGACAATGAGCAGTTCTTC
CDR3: CASSLGVGTGEISDNEQFF

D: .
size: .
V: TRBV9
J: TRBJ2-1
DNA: TGTGCCAGCAGCGTGAGCGGGCGATTTGGTGAGCAGTTCTTC
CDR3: CASSVSGRFGEQFF

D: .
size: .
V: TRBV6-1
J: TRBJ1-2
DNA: TGTGCCAGCAGTGAAGCGCTGGGGTTGGGAGGCTACACCTTC
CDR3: CASSEALGLGGYTF

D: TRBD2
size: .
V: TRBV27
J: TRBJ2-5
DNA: TGTGCCAGCAGCCACCCCATGGGGGAGGGTCAAGAGACCCAGTACTTC
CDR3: CASSHPMGEGQETQYF

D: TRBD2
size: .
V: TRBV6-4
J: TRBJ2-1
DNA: TGTGCCAGCAGTGACAGCGGGAGCGGTTCAAGTGAGCAGTTCTTC
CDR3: CASSDSGSGSSEQFF

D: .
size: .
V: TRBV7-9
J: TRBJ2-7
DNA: TGTGCCAGCAGCTCGAGCTCCTACGAGCAGTACTTC
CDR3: CASSSSSYEQYF

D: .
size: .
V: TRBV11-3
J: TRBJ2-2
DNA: TGTGCCAGCAGCTTAATTCCCGGGGAGCTGTTTTTT
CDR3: CASSLIPGELFF

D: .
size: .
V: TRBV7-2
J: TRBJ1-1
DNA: TGTGCCAGCAGCTCTCCTTGGGCCTTGAACACTGAAGCTTTCTTT
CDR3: CASSSPWALNTEAFF

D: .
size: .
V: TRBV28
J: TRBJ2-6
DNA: TGTGCCAGCAGCCCTGGAGGTGGGGCCAACGTCCTGACTTTC
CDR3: CASSPGGGANVLTF

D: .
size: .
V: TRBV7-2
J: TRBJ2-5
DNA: TGTGCCAGCAGCATATGGGGTGTACGAGAGACCCAGTACTTC
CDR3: CASSIWGVRETQYF

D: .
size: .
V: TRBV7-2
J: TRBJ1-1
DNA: TGTGCCAGCAGTCTGGGGGGGCGTTTGGGGAACACTGAAGCTTTCTTT
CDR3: CASSLGGRLGNTEAFF

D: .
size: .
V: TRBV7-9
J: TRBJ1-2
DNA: TGTGCCAGCAGCACAACCGTAGGAACCCCCATATCGTCTGATGGCTACACCTTC
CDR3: CASSTTVGTPISSDGYTF

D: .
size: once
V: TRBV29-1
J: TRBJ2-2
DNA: TGCAGCGTTGTGGGCGATACCGGGGAGCTGTTTTTT
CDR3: CSVVGDTGELFF

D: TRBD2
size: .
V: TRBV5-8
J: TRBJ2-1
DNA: TGTGCCAGCAGCCTGAGGACTAGCGGGAGCAATGAGCAGTTCTTC
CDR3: CASSLRTSGSNEQFF

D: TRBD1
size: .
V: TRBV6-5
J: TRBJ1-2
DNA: TGTGCCAGCAGTGGGACAGGGGGAAACTATGGCTACACCTTC
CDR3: CASSGTGGNYGYTF

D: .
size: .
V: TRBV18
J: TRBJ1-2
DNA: TGTGCCAGCTCACCTGATTTCGGGACAACTCTCTATGGCTACACCTTC
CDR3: CASSPDFGTTLYGYTF

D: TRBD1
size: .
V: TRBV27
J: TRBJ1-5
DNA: TGTGCCAGCAGTCCCGACAGGGGTCTGAGCAATCAGCCCCAGCATTTT
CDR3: CASSPDRGLSNQPQHF

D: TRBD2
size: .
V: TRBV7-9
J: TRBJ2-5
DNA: TGTGCCAGCACCCCCCGGACTAGCGGATCCCAAGAGACCCAGTACTTC
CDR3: CASTPRTSGSQETQYF

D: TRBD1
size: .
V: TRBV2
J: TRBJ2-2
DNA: TGTGCCAGCTCACAAGACAGGGCCACCGGGGAGCTGTTTTTT
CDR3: CASSQDRATGELFF

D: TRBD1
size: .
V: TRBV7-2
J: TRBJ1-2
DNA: TGTGCCAGCAGCTTGGGGAACAGGGGGGAAGGCTACACCTTC
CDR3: CASSLGNRGEGYTF

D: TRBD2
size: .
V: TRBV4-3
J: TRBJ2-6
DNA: TGCGCCAGCAGTAAGGGTAGCGGGGTTCCCACTGGGGCCAACGTCCTGACTTTC
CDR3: CASSKGSGVPTGANVLTF

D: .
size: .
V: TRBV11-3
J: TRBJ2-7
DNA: TGTGCCAGCAGCGCCGGGGTTTCCTACGAGCAGTACTTC
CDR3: CASSAGVSYEQYF

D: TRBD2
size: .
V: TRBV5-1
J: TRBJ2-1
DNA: TGCGCCAGCAGCCCCGGGACTAGCGGTTCGTTCTTC
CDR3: CASSPGTSGSFF

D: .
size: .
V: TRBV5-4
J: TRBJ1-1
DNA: TGTGCCAGCAGCTTGGGCTGGGGGCCTGAAGCTTTCTTT
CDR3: CASSLGWGPEAFF

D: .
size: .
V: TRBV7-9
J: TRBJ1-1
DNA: TGTGCCAGCAGCAAGGAGGCAAGCATGAACACTGAAGCTTTCTTT
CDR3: CASSKEASMNTEAFF

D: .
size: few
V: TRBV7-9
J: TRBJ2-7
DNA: TGTGCCAGCAGCCTCCCTTCAACCTACGAGCAGTACTTC
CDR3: CASSLPSTYEQYF

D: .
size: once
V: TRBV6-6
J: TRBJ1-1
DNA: TGTGCCAGCAGCACCTTCGGGCAGAACACTGAAGCTTTCTTT
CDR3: CASSTFGQNTEAFF

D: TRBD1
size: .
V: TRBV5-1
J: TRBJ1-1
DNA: TGCGCCAGCAGACAATTTCCGGGACAGGGGAACACTGAAGCTTTCTTT
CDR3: CASRQFPGQGNTEAFF

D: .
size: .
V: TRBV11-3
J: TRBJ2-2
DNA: TGTGCCAGCAGTGCTCGCGGGACACTTTTCAACACCGGGGAGCTGTTTTTT
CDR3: CASSARGTLFNTGELFF

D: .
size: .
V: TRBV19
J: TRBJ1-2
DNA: TGTGCCAGTAGTATGACACGGATTCCTAACTATGGCTACACCTTC
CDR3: CASSMTRIPNYGYTF

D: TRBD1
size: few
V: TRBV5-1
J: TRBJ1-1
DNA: TGCGCCAGCAGGAGGGGGCAGGCGAACACTGAAGCTTTCTTT
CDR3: CASRRGQANTEAFF

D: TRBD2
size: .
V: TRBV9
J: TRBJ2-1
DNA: TGTGCCAGCAGCGCAGCGGGGGGGCGACCATACAATGAGCAGTTCTTC
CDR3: CASSAAGGRPYNEQFF